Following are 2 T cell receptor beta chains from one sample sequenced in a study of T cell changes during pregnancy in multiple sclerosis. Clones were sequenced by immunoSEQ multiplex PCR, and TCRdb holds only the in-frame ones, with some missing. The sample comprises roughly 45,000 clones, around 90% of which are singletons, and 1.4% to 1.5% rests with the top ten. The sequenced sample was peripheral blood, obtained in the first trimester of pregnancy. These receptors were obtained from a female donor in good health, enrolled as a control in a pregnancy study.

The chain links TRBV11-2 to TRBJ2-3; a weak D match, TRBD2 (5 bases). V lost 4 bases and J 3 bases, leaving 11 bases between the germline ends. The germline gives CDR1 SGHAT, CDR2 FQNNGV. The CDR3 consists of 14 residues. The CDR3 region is CASSSSTRTDTQYF. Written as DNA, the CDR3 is TGTGCCAGCAGCTCTAGTACTAGGACAGATACGCAGTATTTT.

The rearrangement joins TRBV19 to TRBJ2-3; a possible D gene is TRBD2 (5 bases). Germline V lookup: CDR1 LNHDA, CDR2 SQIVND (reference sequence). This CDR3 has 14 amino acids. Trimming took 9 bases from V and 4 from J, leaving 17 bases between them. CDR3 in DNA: TGTGCCAGCATTACTAGTCGGGCATCAGATACGCAGTATTTT. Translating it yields CASITSRASDTQYF.